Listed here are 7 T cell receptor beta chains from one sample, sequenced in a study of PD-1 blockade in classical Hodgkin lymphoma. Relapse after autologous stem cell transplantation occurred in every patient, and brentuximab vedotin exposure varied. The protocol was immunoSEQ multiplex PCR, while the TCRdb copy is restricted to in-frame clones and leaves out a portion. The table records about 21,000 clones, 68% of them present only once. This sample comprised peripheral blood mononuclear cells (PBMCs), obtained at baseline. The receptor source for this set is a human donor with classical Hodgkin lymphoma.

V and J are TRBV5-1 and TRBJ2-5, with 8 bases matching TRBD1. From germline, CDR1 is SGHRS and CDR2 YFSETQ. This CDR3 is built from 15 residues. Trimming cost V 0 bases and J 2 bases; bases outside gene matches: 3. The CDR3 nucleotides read TGCGCCAGCAGCTTGGCTCGACAGGGGCAAGAGACCCAGTACTTC. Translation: CASSLARQGQETQYF.

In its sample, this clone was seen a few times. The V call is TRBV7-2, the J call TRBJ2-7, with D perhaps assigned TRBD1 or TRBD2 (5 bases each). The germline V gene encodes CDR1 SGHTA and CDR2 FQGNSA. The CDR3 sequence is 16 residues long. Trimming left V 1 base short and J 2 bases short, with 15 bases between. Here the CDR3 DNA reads TGTGCCAGCAGCTTAGGATGGGGCGGGTCGGCCTACGAGCAGTACTTC. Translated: CASSLGWGGSAYEQYF.

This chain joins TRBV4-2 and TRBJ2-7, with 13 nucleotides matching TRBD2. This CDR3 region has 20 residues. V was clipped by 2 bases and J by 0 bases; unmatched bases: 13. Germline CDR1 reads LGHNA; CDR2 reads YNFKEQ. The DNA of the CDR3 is TGTGCCAGCAGCCAACAAGCCGGGACTAGCGGGACATTGTACTCCTACGAGCAGTACTTC. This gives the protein CASSQQAGTSGTLYSYEQYF.

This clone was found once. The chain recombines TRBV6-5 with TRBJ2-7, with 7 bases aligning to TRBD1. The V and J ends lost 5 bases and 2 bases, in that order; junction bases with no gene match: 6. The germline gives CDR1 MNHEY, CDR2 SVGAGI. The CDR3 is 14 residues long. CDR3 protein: CASSQPGQTYEQYF. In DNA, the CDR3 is TGTGCCAGCAGTCAACCGGGACAGACCTACGAGCAGTACTTC.

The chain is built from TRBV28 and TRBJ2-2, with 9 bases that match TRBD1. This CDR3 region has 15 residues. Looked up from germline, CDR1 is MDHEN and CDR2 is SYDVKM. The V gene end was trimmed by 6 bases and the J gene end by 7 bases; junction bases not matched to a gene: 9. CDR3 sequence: CASRLQGAGGGELFF. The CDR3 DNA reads TGTGCCAGCAGATTACAGGGGGCGGGTGGCGGGGAGCTGTTTTTT.

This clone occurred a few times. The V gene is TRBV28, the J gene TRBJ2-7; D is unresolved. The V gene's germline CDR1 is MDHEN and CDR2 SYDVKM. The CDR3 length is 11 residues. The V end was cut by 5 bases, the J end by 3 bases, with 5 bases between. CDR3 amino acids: CASSPRYEQYF. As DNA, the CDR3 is TGTGCCAGCAGTCCCCGCTACGAGCAGTACTTC.

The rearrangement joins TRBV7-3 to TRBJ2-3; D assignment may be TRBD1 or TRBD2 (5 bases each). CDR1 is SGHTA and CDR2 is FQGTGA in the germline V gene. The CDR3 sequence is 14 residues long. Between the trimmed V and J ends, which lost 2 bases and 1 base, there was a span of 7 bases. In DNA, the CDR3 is TGTGCCAGCAGCTTAGGGGACCGCACAGATACGCAGTATTTT. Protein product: CASSLGDRTDTQYF.